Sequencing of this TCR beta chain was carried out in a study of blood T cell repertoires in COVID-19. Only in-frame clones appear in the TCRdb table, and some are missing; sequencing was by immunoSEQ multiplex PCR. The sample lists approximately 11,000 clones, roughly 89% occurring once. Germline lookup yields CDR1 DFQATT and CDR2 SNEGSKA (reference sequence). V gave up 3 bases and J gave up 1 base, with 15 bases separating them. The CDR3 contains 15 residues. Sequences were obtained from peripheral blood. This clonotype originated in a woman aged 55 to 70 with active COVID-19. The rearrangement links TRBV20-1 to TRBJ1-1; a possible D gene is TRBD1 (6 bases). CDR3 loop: CSASLLGAANTEAFF. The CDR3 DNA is TGCAGTGCTAGTCTGTTGGGGGCAGCGAACACTGAAGCTTTCTTT.